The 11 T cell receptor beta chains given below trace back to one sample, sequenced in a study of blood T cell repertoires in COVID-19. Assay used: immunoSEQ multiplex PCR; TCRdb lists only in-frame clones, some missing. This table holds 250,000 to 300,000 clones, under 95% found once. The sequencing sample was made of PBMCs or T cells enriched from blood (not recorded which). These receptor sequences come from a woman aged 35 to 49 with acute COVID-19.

The CDR3 DNA reads TGTGCCAGCCTAGACAGCAGGTCCTATGGCTACACCTTC. Translated: CASLDSRSYGYTF. This sequence joins TRBV28 and TRBJ1-2; perhaps TRBD1 as D (5 bases). CDR1 and CDR2 (germline): MDHEN, SYDVKM. The CDR3 runs to 13 residues. Between the trimmed V and J ends, which lost 8 bases and 4 bases, there was a span of 14 bases.

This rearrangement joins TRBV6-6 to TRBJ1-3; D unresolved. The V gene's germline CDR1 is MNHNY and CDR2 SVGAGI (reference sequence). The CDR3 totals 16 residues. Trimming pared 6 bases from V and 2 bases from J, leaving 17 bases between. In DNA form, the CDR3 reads TGTGCCAGCAGCCCCCGGGGAGGGAAGGCTGGAAACACCATATATTTT. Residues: CASSPRGGKAGNTIYF.

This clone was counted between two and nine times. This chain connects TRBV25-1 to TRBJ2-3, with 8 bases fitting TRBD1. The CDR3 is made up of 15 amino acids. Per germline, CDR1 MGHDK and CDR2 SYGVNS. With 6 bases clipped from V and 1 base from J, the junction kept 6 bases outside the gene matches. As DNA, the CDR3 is TGTGCCAGCAGACGACAGGGGACCCGCACAGATACGCAGTATTTT. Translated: CASRRQGTRTDTQYF.

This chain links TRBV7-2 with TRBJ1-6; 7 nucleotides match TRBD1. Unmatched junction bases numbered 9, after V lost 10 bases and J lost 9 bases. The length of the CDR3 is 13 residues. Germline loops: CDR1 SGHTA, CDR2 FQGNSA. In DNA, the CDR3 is TGTGCCACCGAGGGGGCGCGGGGTTCACCCCTCCACTTT. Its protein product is CATEGARGSPLHF.

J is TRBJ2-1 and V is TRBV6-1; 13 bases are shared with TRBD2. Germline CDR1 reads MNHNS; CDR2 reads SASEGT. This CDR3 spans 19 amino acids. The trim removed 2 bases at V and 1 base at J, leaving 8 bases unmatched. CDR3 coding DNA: TGTGCCAGCAGTGAACAGCCGGGACTAGCGGGGATGTCCTACAATGAGCAGTTCTTC. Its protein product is CASSEQPGLAGMSYNEQFF.

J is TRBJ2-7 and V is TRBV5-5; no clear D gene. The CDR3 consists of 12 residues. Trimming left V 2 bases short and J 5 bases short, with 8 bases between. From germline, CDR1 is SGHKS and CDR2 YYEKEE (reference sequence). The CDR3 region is CASSLALNEQYF. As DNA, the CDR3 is TGTGCCAGCAGCTTAGCACTCAACGAGCAGTACTTC.

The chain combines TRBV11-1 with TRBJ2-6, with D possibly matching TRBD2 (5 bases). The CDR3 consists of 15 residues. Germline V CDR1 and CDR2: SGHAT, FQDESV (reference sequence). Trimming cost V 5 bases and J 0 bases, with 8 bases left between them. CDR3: CASSPGISGANVLTF. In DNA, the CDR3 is TGTGCCAGCAGCCCCGGGATCTCTGGGGCCAACGTCCTGACTTTC.

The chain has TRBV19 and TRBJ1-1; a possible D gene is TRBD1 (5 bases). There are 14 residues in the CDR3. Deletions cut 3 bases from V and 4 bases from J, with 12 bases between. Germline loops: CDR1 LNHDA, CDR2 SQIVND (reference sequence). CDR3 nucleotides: TGTGCCAGTAGTATGGGACTTTTTGGCACTGAAGCTTTCTTT. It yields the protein CASSMGLFGTEAFF. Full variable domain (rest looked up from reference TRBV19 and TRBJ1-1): DGGITQSPKYLFRKEGQNVTLSCEQNLNHDAMYWYRQDPGQGLRLIYYSQIVNDFQKGDIAEGYSVSREKKESFPLTVTSAQKNPTAFYLCASSMGLFGTEAFFGQGTRLTVV.

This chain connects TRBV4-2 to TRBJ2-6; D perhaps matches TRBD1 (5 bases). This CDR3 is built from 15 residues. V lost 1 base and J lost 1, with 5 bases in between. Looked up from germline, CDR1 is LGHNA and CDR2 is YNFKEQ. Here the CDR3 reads CASSQAGSGANVLTF. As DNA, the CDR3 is TGTGCCAGCAGCCAAGCAGGGTCTGGGGCCAACGTCCTGACTTTC.

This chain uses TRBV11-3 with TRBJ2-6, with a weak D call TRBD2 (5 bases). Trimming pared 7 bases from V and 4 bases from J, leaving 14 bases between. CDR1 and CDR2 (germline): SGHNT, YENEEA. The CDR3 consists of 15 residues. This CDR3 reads CASTPGEKGANVLTF. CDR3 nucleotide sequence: TGTGCCAGCACACCTGGGGAGAAAGGGGCCAACGTCCTGACTTTC.

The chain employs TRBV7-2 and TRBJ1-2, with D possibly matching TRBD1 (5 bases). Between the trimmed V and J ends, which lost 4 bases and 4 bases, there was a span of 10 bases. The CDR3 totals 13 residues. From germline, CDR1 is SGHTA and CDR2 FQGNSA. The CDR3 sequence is CASSSRQGYGYTF. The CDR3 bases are TGTGCCAGCAGCTCTAGGCAGGGCTATGGCTACACCTTC.